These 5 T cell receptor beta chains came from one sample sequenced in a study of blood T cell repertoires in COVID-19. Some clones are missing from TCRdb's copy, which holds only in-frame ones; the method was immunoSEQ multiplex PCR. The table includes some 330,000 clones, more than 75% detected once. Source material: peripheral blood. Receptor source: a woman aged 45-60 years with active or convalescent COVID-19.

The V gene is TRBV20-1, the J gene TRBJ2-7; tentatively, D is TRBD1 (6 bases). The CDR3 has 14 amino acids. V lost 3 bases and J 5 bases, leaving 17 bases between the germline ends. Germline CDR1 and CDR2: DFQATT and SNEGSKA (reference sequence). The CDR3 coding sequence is TGCAGTGCTAGTTTTCGGGCAGGGGAAGACGAGCAGTACTTC. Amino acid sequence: CSASFRAGEDEQYF.

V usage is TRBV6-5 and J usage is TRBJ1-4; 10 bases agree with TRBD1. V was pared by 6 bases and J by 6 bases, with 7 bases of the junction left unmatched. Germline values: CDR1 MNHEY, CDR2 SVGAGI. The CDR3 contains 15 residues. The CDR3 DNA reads TGTGCCAGCAGACCTTTGACAGGGGGCGATGAAAAACTGTTTTTT. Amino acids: CASRPLTGGDEKLFF.

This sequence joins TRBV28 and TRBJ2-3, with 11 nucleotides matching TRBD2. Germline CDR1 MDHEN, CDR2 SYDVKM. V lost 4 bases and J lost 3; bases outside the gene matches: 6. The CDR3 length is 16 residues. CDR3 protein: CASSSPTSGMTDTQYF. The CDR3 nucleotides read TGTGCCAGCAGTTCCCCGACTAGCGGGATGACAGATACGCAGTATTTT.

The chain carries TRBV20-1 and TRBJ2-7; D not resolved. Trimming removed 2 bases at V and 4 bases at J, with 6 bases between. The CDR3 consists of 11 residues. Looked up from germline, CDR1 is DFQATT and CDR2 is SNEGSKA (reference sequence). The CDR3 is CSARTGYEQYF. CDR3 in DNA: TGCAGTGCTAGAACGGGTTACGAGCAGTACTTC.

The CDR3 here is CASSIGDRRANYGYTF. The CDR3 DNA reads as TGTGCCAGCAGTATAGGAGACAGGCGGGCTAACTATGGCTACACCTTC. This rearrangement joins TRBV28 to TRBJ1-2; D perhaps matches TRBD1 (6 bases). The CDR3 loop spans 16 amino acids. The germline V and J ends were trimmed by 5 bases and 0 bases, with 16 bases remaining between them. Germline CDR1 reads MDHEN; CDR2 reads SYDVKM.